This T cell receptor (beta chain) emerged from a study of T cells in Graves' hyperthyroidism and ophthalmopathy. Findings of the study overall: Patients with ophthalmopathy were separated from those with stable hyperthyroidism by a 13 V-J model. Blood also held most thyroid clonotypes expanded beyond 0.001.

Notes on this clonotype: The target antigen is unknown.

Germline V CDR1 and CDR2: SGHTA, FQGNSA. V was trimmed by 5 bases and J by 7 bases, leaving 15 bases between them. The CDR3 is 14 amino acids. Those patients with uncontrolled infection, other autoimmune disease, pregnancy or lactation were excluded. Amplified TCR beta CDR3 regions came from RNA transcripts. Initially, a first-round RT-PCR of the TCR CDR3 employed the HTBI primer set. Using its own MiXCR run on the multiplex PCR reads, TCRdb lists one record per CDR3 protein. The sample yields tens of thousands of distinct CDR3 sequences, approximately 53% seen once. This chain connects TRBV7-2 to TRBJ1-5; D may be TRBD1 (6 bases). The source of this sequence is a man younger than 35 with Graves' hyperthyroidism. The sample was peripheral blood or thyroid tissue (not recorded which). CDR3 sequence reads: CASSPRGGRQPQHF. CDR3 bases: TGTGCCAGCAGCCCTAGGGGGGGGAGGCAGCCCCAGCATTTT. Based on the CDR3 plus reference TRBV7-2 and TRBJ1-5, the full variable domain is GAGVSQSPSNKVTEKGKDVELRCDPISGHTALYWYRQSLGQGLEFLIYFQGNSAPDKSGLPSDRFSAERTGGSVSTLTIQRTQQEDSAVYLCASSPRGGRQPQHFGDGTRLSIL.